Below, 9 T cell receptor beta chains from the same sample are listed, as sequenced in a study of T-cell reconstitution after alpha-beta-depleted transplantation in children. It was with unique molecular identifiers that the TCRbeta library was prepared. TCRdb fed the PCR reads into MiXCR, producing one record per CDR3 protein. The data show hundreds of thousands of distinct CDR3 sequences, approximately 12% seen once. The source material was PBMCs, mostly from graft donor cells, sampled 360 days after TCRalphabeta/CD19-depleted stem cell transplant. The receptors were sampled from a male patient between 10 and 17 years old who had a stem cell transplant for acute myeloid leukemia, so the T cells may come from the graft donor.

The CDR3 is CASSEARASALYNEQFF. CDR3 nucleotides: TGTGCCAGCAGTGAAGCTCGGGCTAGCGCGTTATACAATGAGCAGTTCTTC. The chain has TRBV25-1 and TRBJ2-1; TRBD2 is a possible D gene (6 bases). V lost 2 bases and J lost 4, with 18 bases in between. Germline V CDR1 and CDR2: MGHDK, SYGVNS. The CDR3 runs 17 residues.

The chain has TRBV20-1 and TRBJ2-1; 16 bases fit TRBD2. V lost 6 bases, J lost 15 bases, and 11 bases stayed unmatched. Germline values: CDR1 DFQATT, CDR2 SNEGSKA (reference sequence). CDR3 length: 14 amino acids. The CDR3 DNA is TGCAGTGCCCCAGCGGGGACTAGCGGGAGGGCCGGGTTCTTC. This sequence encodes CSAPAGTSGRAGFF.

This clonotype was recorded at least ten times. This rearrangement joins TRBV10-3 to TRBJ2-7; 10 bases line up with TRBD2. CDR3 length: 16 residues. The V gene end was trimmed by 2 bases and the J gene end by 7 bases; junction bases not matched to a gene: 11. The germline V gene has CDR1 ENHRY and CDR2 SYGVKD. DNA for the CDR3: TGTGCCATCAGTGAGCTAGCGGGAGCCATCTACGGAGAGCAGTACTTC. Amino acid sequence: CAISELAGAIYGEQYF.

In its sample, this clonotype was seen a few times. The chain joins TRBV18 to TRBJ2-7; possibly TRBD2 for D (6 bases). V was cut by 3 bases and J by 2 bases, with 11 bases left in between. Looked up from germline, CDR1 is KGHSH and CDR2 is LQKENI. This CDR3 contains 14 residues. CDR3 coding DNA: TGTGCCAGCTCACCCGGGGACTCCCCCTACGAGCAGTACTTC. This translates into CASSPGDSPYEQYF. Variable domain in full (rest from reference TRBV18 and TRBJ2-7): NAGVMQNPRHLVRRRGQEARLRCSPMKGHSHVYWYRQLPEEGLKFMVYLQKENIIDESGMPKERFSAEFPKEGPSILRIQQVVRGDSAAYFCASSPGDSPYEQYFGPGTRLTVT.

This clonotype was seen a few times. The V and J genes are TRBV12-3 or TRBV12-4 and TRBJ2-2; TRBD1 is a possible D gene (5 bases). There are 13 residues in the CDR3. Trimming pared 6 bases from V and 4 bases from J, leaving 9 bases between. This CDR3 reads CASRLTATGELFF. CDR3 in DNA: TGTGCCAGCAGGTTGACAGCCACCGGGGAGCTGTTTTTT.

The V and J genes are TRBV29-1 and TRBJ2-7; 10 nucleotides align to TRBD2. The CDR3 spans 14 residues. Germline trimming cut 2 bases from V and 7 bases from J; bases unmatched to any gene: 8. Germline-derived CDR1 and CDR2 are SQVTM and ANQGSEA. For the CDR3, the DNA is TGCAGCGTTGAACCAATACTAGCGGGAAAAGAGCAGTACTTC. It translates to CSVEPILAGKEQYF.

In this sample, this clonotype turned up a few times. The chain is built from TRBV21-1 and TRBJ2-5; TRBD2, the table's D call, was not compared with the DNA. TRBV21-1 is an annotated pseudogene. The CDR3 spans 16 residues. In DNA, the CDR3 is TGTGCCAGCAGCCCGGGACTAGCGGGAGAACGGGTGACCCAGTACTTC. Its protein is CASSPGLAGERVTQYF.

V usage is TRBV29-1 and J usage is TRBJ2-2, with a possible D match to TRBD2 (5 bases). The CDR3 contains 17 residues. V gave up 5 bases and J gave up 6 bases, with 25 bases separating them. Looked up from germline, CDR1 is SQVTM and CDR2 is ANQGSEA. The CDR3 coding sequence is TGCAGCGTTCGTTACTTCGGACTCCGTAAGGGAGCCGGGGAGCTGTTTTTT. Translated, it gives CSVRYFGLRKGAGELFF.

This clonotype was seen only a few times. J is TRBJ1-5 and V is TRBV20-1; 8 bases agree with TRBD1. The CDR3 covers 13 residues. V shed 7 bases, J shed 7 bases, and the junction held 9 bases outside the gene matches. From germline, CDR1 is DFQATT and CDR2 SNEGSKA (reference sequence). The CDR3 coding sequence is TGCAGTGTCTCCAGGGGGCCGGAGCAGCCCCAGCATTTT. Translation: CSVSRGPEQPQHF.